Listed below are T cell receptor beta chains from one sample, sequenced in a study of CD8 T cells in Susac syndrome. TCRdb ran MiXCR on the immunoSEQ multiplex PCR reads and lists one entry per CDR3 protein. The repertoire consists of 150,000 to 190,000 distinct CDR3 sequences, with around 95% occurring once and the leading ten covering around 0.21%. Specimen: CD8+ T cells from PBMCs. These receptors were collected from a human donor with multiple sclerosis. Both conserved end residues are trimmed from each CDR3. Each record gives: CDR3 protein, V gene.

CDR3aa: SARVTGKWPRETQY
v_gene: TRBV20-1

CDR3aa: ACDSTGPLH
v_gene: TRBV30

CDR3aa: ASSSLPRDTQY
v_gene: TRBV12-3/TRBV12-4

CDR3aa: ASTSTGDRYGYT
v_gene: TRBV2

CDR3aa: ASSLGQLRYTEAF
v_gene: TRBV13

CDR3aa: AGSGFTEAF
v_gene: TRBV30

CDR3aa: ASSVDSGGPWDTQY
v_gene: TRBV9

CDR3aa: ASSLLTGPGETQY
v_gene: TRBV3-1

CDR3aa: SVPGQGLNTGELF
v_gene: TRBV29-1

CDR3aa: ASSQDLGSEQF
v_gene: TRBV4-3

CDR3aa: SVEEWGYEQY
v_gene: TRBV29-1

CDR3aa: AWTPYGDEQF
v_gene: TRBV30

CDR3aa: ASSDRNQPQH
v_gene: TRBV2

CDR3aa: ASSPTGQGLAEAF
v_gene: TRBV4-1

CDR3aa: ASSLIGQGVPEAF
v_gene: TRBV7-9

CDR3aa: SARVSFQGGPYNEQF
v_gene: TRBV20-1

CDR3aa: ATSVGGGGSYEQY
v_gene: TRBV19

CDR3aa: ASSSRWAEAF
v_gene: TRBV13

CDR3aa: ASGSWEETQY
v_gene: TRBV12-5

CDR3aa: ASSQSGYQDRDVRSPLH
v_gene: TRBV23-1

CDR3aa: ASSSTTGGDQPQH
v_gene: TRBV7-9

CDR3aa: ASSKTGVWF
v_gene: TRBV27

CDR3aa: ASSALGTYEQY
v_gene: TRBV4-1

CDR3aa: ASSQVQRETQY
v_gene: TRBV3-1

CDR3aa: ASSLGATGTDTQY
v_gene: TRBV28

CDR3aa: AILESVPPGGGYT
v_gene: TRBV28

CDR3aa: AWSWGDGGNQPQH
v_gene: TRBV30

CDR3aa: SAEPGAGSSYNEQF
v_gene: TRBV29-1

CDR3aa: ASSLVGQPDTQY
v_gene: TRBV5-1

CDR3aa: ASSLGAGTRTDTQY
v_gene: TRBV7-8

CDR3aa: ASSVSGGAGDTQY
v_gene: TRBV9

CDR3aa: ATSGRSGANVLT
v_gene: TRBV24-1

CDR3aa: ALTMGNTEAF
v_gene: TRBV30

CDR3aa: ASSLPQGSQPQH
v_gene: TRBV12-3/TRBV12-4

CDR3aa: SVDVQGSYEQY
v_gene: TRBV29-1

CDR3aa: ASSSRGAPNEQF
v_gene: TRBV7-6

CDR3aa: ASMINTEAF
v_gene: TRBV5-6

CDR3aa: SVETRLEDSYGYT
v_gene: TRBV29-1

CDR3aa: ASSQARSRNEQF
v_gene: TRBV3-1

CDR3aa: ASSLRTDSSYNSPLH
v_gene: TRBV4-3

CDR3aa: ASSLGSEAF
v_gene: TRBV27

CDR3aa: ASRPGGEDNEQF
v_gene: TRBV2

CDR3aa: ASRARQSGSYEQY
v_gene: TRBV11-2

CDR3aa: ASSLRGRLYGYT
v_gene: TRBV13

CDR3aa: SVAEGGGNQPQH
v_gene: TRBV29-1

CDR3aa: STKTGAEREQY
v_gene: TRBV29-1

CDR3aa: ASSFGTEQF
v_gene: TRBV11-3

CDR3aa: ASRPQSNTEAF
v_gene: TRBV4-2

CDR3aa: ASKINRVNSPLH
v_gene: TRBV2

CDR3aa: ASSQVPASTDTQY
v_gene: TRBV4-1

CDR3aa: ASSPGGAPYNEQF
v_gene: TRBV4-3

CDR3aa: ASSLGLGETNEKLF
v_gene: TRBV7-8

CDR3aa: AISGGLAGQETQY
v_gene: TRBV10-3

CDR3aa: SARGWGDTEAF
v_gene: TRBV20-1

CDR3aa: ASSEASTDTQY
v_gene: TRBV9

CDR3aa: AIGGQVGSYEQY
v_gene: TRBV7-9

CDR3aa: ASSTGRSLNQPQH
v_gene: TRBV6-5

CDR3aa: SAATGTFYGYT
v_gene: TRBV20-1

CDR3aa: ASSQSGGGEQY
v_gene: TRBV14

CDR3aa: ASSYSIGRQETQY
v_gene: TRBV6-5